This TCR beta chain was documented in a study of cytotoxic CD8 clonotypes in ibrutinib-treated CLL. Study-level information: Partial response occurred in some 25 patients and complete response in 2; at median about 72 months, approximately 14 remained remitted and about 12 progressed. The study's findings and limits: At progression, clonality fell back toward baseline after rising at ibrutinib response. Treatment saw public clonotypes, which were uncommon, either contract or stay stable.

Repertoires were generated with immunoSEQ multiplex PCR, while TCRdb's copy carries only in-frame clones and drops some. Here the sample spans some 200,000 clones, 70% being singletons. The V segment lost 1 base and the J segment 0 bases; nucleotides outside the gene matches: 12. The CDR3 sequence is 19 residues long. Germline CDR1 reads MDHEN; CDR2 reads SYDVKM. Genomic DNA (roughly 2.2 micrograms) was obtained from cryopreserved PBMCs for construction of TCR beta libraries. Concerning this clone: Antigen unknown.

Source: PBMCs, taken after 12 months of ibrutinib treatment. The sequence derives from a human donor with chronic lymphocytic leukemia. The V and J genes are TRBV28 and TRBJ1-5, with TRBD1 identical over 7 bases. The CDR3 nucleotides are TGTGCCAGCAGTTTATCGGTTGAGGGGGCTTACCCTAGCAATCAGCCCCAGCATTTT. It codes for CASSLSVEGAYPSNQPQHF.